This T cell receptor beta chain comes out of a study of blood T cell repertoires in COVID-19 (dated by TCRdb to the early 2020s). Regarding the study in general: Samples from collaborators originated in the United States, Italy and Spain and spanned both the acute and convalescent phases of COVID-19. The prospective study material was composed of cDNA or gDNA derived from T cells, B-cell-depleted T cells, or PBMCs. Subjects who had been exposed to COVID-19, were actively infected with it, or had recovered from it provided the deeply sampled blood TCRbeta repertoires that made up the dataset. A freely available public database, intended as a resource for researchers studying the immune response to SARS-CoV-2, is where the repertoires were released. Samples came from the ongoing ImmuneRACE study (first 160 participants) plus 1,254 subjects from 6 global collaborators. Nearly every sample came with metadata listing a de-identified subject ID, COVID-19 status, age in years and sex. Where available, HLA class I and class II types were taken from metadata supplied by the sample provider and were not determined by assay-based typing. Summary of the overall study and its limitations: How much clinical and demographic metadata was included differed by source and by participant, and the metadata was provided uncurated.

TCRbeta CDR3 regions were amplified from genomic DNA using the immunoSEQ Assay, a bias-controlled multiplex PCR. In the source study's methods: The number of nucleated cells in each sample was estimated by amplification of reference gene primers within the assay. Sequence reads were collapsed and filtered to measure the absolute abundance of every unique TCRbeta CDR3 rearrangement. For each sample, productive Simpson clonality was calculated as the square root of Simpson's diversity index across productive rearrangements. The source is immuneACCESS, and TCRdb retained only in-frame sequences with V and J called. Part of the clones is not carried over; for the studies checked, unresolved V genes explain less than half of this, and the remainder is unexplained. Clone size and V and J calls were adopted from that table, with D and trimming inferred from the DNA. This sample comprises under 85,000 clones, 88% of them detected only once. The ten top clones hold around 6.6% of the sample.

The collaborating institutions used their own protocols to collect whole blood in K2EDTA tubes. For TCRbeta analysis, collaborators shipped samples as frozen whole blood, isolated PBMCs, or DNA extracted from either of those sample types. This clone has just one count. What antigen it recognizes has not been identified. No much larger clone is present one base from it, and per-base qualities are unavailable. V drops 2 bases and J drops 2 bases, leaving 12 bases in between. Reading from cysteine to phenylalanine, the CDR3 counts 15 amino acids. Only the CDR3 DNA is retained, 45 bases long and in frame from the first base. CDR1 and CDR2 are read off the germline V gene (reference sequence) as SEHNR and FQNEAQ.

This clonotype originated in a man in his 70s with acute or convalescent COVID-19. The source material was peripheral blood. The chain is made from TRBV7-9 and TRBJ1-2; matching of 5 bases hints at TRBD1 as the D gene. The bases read TGTGCCAGCAGCTTAAGGCCAGGGCGGAACTATGGCTACACCTTC. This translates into CASSLRPGRNYGYTF.